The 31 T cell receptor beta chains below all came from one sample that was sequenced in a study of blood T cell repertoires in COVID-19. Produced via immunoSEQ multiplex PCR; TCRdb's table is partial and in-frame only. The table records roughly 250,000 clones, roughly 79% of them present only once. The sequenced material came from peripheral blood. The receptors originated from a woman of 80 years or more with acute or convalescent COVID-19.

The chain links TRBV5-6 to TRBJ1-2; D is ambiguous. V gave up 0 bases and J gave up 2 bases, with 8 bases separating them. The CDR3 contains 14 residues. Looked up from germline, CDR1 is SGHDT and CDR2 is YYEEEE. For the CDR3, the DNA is TGTGCCAGCAGCTTGGCACAGTTCAACTATGGCTACACCTTC. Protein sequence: CASSLAQFNYGYTF.

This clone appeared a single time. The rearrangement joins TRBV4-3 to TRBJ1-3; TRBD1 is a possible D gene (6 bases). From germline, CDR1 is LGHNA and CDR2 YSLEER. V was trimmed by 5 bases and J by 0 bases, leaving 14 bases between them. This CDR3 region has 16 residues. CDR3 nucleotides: TGCGCCAGCAGCGTAGGGCAGGGGTACTCTGGAAACACCATATATTTT. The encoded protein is CASSVGQGYSGNTIYF.

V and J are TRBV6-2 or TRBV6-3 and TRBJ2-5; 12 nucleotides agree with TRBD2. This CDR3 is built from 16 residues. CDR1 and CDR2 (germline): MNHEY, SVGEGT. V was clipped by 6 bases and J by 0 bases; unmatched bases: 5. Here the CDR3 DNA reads TGTGCCAGCAGCCGGACTAGCGGGGAGTACCAAGAGACCCAGTACTTC. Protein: CASSRTSGEYQETQYF.

DNA for the CDR3: TGTGCCAGCAGGGCGGGGGCAGCCGATGGCTACACCTTC. This translates into CASRAGAADGYTF. The chain uses TRBV6-5 and TRBJ1-2; D perhaps matches TRBD1 (6 bases). V was trimmed by 6 bases and J by 6 bases, leaving 14 bases between them. Per germline, CDR1 MNHEY and CDR2 SVGAGI. The CDR3 extends over 13 amino acids.

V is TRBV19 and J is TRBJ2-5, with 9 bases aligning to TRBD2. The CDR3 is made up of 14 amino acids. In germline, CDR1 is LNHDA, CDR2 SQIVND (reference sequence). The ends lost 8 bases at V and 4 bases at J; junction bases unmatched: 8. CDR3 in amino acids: CASGLGGGAETQYF. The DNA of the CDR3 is TGTGCCAGTGGTCTAGGCGGGGGGGCAGAGACCCAGTACTTC.

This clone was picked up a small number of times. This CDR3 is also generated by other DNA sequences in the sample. The CDR3 here is CASSQDDRSYEQYF. The CDR3 bases are TGTGCCAGCAGCCAGGATGACAGGTCCTACGAGCAGTACTTC. The rearrangement links TRBV4-2 to TRBJ2-7; possible D gene TRBD1, 6 bases. Germline loops: CDR1 LGHNA, CDR2 YNFKEQ. Trimming took 3 bases from V and 1 from J, leaving 10 bases between them. The CDR3 consists of 14 residues.

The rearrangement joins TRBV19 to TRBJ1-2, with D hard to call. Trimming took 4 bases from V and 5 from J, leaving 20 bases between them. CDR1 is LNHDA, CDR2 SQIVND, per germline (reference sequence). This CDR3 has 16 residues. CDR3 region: CASSKSVATREYGYTF. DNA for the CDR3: TGTGCCAGTAGTAAATCGGTGGCCACACGGGAGTATGGCTACACCTTC. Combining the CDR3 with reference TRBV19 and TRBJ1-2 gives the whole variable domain DGGITQSPKYLFRKEGQNVTLSCEQNLNHDAMYWYRQDPGQGLRLIYYSQIVNDFQKGDIAEGYSVSREKKESFPLTVTSAQKNPTAFYLCASSKSVATREYGYTFGSGTRLTVV.

For the CDR3, the DNA is TGTGCCAGCAGAACAGGGGGTGGAAACACCATATATTTT. Encoded protein: CASRTGGGNTIYF. The V call is TRBV6-5, the J call TRBJ1-3, with TRBD1 matching over 8 bases. This CDR3 is built from 13 residues. CDR1 and CDR2 from the germline V gene are MNHEY and SVGAGI. Trimming at V came to 6 bases and at J to 3 bases, leaving 1 base not matched to a gene.

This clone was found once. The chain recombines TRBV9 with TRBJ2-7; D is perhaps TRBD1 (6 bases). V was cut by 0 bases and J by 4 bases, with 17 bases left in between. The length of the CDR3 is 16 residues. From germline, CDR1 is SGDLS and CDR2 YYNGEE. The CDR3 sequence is CASSVGDGWDTYEQYF. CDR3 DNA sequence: TGTGCCAGCAGCGTAGGGGACGGGTGGGACACGTACGAGCAGTACTTC.

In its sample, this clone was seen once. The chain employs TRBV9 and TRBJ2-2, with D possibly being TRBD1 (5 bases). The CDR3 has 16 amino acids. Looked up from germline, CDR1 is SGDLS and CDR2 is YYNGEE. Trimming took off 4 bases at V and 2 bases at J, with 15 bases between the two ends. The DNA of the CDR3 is TGTGCCAGCAGCAAGACGACAGCCTCTAACACCGGGGAGCTGTTTTTT. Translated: CASSKTTASNTGELFF.

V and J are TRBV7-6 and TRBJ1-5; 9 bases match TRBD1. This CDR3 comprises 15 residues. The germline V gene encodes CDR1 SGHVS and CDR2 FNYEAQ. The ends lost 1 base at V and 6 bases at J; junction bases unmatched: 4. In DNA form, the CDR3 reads TGTGCCAGCAGCTTAGGGGGACAGGGAAGTCAGCCCCAGCATTTT. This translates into CASSLGGQGSQPQHF.

The CDR3 loop is CASSDLRYYEQYF. CDR3 sequence (DNA): TGCGCCAGCAGTGATTTACGGTACTACGAGCAGTACTTC. The chain employs TRBV10-2 and TRBJ2-7; D is uncertain. CDR1 and CDR2 from the germline V gene are WSHSY and SAAADI. Trimming pared 3 bases from V and 3 bases from J, leaving 9 bases between. This CDR3 contains 13 residues.

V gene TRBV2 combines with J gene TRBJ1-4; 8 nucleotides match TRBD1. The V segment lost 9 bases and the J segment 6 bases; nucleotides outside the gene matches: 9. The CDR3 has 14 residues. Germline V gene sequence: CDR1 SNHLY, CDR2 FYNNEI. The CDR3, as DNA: TGTGCCAGAGCCTCGACAGGGGATGATGAAAAACTGTTTTTT. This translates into CARASTGDDEKLFF.

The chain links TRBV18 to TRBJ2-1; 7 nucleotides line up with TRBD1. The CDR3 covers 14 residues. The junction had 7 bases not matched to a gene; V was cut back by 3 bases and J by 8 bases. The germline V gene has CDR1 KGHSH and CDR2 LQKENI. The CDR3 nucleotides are TGTGCCAGCTCACCGGAACAGGGGAAGGATGAGCAGTTCTTC. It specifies CASSPEQGKDEQFF.

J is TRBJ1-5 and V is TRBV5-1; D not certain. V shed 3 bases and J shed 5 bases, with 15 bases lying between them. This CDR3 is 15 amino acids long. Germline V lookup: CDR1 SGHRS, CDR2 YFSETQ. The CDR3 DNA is TGCGCCAGCAGCTCGGAGGAGCAAGGCTATCAGCCCCAGCATTTT. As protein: CASSSEEQGYQPQHF.

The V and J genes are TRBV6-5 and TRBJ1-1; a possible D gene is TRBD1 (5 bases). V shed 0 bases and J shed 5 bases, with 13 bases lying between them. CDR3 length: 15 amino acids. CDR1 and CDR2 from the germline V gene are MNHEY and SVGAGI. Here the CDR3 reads CASSYSGGIGTEAFF. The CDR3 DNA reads TGTGCCAGCAGTTACTCTGGGGGGATAGGGACTGAAGCTTTCTTT.

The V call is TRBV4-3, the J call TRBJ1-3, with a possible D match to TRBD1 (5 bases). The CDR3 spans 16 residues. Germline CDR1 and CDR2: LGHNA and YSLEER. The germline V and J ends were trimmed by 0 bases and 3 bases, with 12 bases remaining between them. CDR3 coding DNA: TGCGCCAGCAGCCAAGACGAGAGGGGAGGTGGAAACACCATATATTTT. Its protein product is CASSQDERGGGNTIYF.

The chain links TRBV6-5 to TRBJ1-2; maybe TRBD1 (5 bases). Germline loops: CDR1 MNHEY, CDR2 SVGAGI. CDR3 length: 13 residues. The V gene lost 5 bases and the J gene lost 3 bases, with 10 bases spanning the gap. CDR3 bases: TGTGCCAGCAGTCAGGGCGTTCACTATGGCTACACCTTC. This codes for CASSQGVHYGYTF.

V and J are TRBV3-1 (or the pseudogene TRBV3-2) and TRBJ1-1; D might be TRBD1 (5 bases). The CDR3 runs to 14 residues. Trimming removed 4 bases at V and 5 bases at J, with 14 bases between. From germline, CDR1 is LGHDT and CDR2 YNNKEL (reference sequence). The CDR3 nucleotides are TGTGCCAGCAGCCGCACCGGTGGGGGGACTGAAGCTTTCTTT. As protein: CASSRTGGGTEAFF.

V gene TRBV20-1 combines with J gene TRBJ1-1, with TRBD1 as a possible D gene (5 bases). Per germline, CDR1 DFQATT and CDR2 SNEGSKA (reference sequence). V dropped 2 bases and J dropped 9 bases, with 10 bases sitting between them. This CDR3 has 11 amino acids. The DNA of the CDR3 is TGCAGTGCTAGACAGGGATTCCAAGCTTTCTTT. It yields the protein CSARQGFQAFF.

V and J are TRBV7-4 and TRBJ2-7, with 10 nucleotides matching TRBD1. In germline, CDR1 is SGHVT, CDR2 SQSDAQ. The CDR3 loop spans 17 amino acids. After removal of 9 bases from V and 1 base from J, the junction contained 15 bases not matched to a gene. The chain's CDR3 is CARGQGSFPGFSYEQYF. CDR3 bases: TGTGCCAGGGGACAGGGGTCTTTCCCGGGCTTTTCCTACGAGCAGTACTTC.

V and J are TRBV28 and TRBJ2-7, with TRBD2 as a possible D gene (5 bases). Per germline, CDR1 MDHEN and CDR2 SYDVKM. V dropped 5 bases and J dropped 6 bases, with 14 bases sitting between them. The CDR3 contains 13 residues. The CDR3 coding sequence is TGTGCCAGCAGTCTGCGGGTTCCCGGCGAGCAGTACTTC. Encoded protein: CASSLRVPGEQYF.

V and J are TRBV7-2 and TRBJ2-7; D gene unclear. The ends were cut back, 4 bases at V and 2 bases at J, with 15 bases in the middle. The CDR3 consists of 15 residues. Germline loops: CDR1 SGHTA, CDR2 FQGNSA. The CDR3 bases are TGTGCCAGCAGCTCCCGACTCGTAGACCCCTACGAGCAGTACTTC. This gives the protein CASSSRLVDPYEQYF.

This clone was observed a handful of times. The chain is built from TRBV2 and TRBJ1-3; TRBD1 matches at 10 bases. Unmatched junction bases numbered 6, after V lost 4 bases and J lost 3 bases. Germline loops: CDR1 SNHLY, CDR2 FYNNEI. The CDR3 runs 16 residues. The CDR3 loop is CASSADRGAIGNTIYF. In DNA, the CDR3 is TGTGCCAGCAGTGCGGACAGGGGGGCTATTGGAAACACCATATATTTT. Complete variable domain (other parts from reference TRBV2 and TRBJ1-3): EPEVTQTPSHQVTQMGQEVILRCVPISNHLYFYWYRQILGQKVEFLVSFYNNEISEKSEIFDDQFSVERPDGSNFTLKIRSTKLEDSAMYFCASSADRGAIGNTIYFGEGSWLTVV.

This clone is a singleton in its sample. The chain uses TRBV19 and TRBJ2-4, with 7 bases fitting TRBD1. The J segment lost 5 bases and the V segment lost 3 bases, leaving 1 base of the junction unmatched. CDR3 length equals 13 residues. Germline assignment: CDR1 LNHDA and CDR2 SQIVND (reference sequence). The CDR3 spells CASSMGTENIQYF. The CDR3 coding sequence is TGTGCCAGTAGTATGGGGACAGAAAACATTCAGTACTTC.

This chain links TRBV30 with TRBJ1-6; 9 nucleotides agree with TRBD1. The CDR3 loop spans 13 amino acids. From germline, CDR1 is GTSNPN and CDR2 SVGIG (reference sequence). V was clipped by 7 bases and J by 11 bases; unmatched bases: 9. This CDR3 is CASTGQGLAPLHF. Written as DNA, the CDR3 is TGTGCCTCCACCGGACAGGGGTTGGCACCCCTCCACTTT.

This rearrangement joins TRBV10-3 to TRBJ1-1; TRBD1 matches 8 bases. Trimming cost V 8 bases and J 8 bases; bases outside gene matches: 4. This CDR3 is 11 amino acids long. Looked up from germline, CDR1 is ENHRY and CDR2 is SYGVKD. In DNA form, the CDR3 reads TGTGCCATCTCGACAGGGGTAGAAGCTTTCTTT. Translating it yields CAISTGVEAFF.

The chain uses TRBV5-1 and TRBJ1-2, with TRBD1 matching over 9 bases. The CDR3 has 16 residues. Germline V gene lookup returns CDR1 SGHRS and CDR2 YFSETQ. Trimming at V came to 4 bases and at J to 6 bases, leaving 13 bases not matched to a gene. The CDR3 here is CASSLQPGTGMDGYTF. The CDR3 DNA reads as TGCGCCAGCAGCCTACAACCGGGGACAGGGATGGATGGCTACACCTTC.

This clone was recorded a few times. CDR3 loop: CASAPGSSLLNEKLFF. CDR3 DNA: TGCGCCAGCGCCCCGGGGTCTTCGCTCCTTAATGAAAAACTGTTTTTT. J is TRBJ1-4 and V is TRBV5-1, with D hard to call. Per the germline V gene, CDR1 is SGHRS and CDR2 is YFSETQ. The CDR3 totals 16 residues. Trimming left V 7 bases short and J 4 bases short, with 20 bases between. The entire variable domain, with the rest obtained from reference TRBV5-1 and TRBJ1-4, is as follows: KAGVTQTPRYLIKTRGQQVTLSCSPISGHRSVSWYQQTPGQGLQFLFEYFSETQRNKGNFPGRFSGRQFSNSRSEMNVSTLELGDSALYLCASAPGSSLLNEKLFFGSGTQLSVL.

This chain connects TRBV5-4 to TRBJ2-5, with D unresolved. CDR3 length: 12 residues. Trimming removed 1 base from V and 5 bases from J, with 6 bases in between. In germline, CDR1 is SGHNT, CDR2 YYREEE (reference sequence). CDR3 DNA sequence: TGTGCCAGCAGCTTGCCCCTGGAGACCCAGTACTTC. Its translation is CASSLPLETQYF.

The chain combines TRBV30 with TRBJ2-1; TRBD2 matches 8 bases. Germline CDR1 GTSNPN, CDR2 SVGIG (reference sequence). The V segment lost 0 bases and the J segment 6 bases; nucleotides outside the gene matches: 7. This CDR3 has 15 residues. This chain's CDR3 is CAWSVLGLAGNEQFF. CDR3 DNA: TGTGCCTGGAGTGTACTTGGACTAGCTGGCAATGAGCAGTTCTTC.